This record covers a single T cell receptor beta chain. In the source study's methods: For nucleated cells, counts were estimated from reference gene primer amplification. This table comes from immunoSEQ multiplex PCR, and its TCRdb copy is limited to in-frame clones, with some not included. Clonal size and the V and J genes are those of that table, whereas D and trimming came from the DNA. Of fewer than 400,000 clones listed, over 80% are singletons. This sample is part of a study of blood T cell repertoires in COVID-19. Study information: From T cells, B-cell-depleted T cells, or PBMCs came the material, which was cDNA or gDNA.

What the recovered Cohort 3 donors had was two negative PCRs, clearance, or symptom resolution. V gave up 0 bases and J gave up 0 bases; unmatched junction bases: 15. The CDR3 has 20 residues. Germline V gene sequence: CDR1 MGHRA, CDR2 YSYEKL. Sequenced: PBMCs or T cells enriched from blood (not recorded which). This chain joins TRBV4-1 and TRBJ2-7; 9 bases are a match to TRBD2. This clonotype was obtained from a man under 40 who had recovered from COVID-19. CDR3 in amino acids: CASSQDPGPSGDVGSYEQYF. The DNA for the CDR3 is TGCGCCAGCAGCCAAGACCCTGGACCTAGCGGGGATGTCGGCTCCTACGAGCAGTACTTC.